This T cell receptor (beta chain) was captured by sequencing in a study of cytomegalovirus exposure and HLA in healthy donors (dated by TCRdb to 2017 to 2019). Some background on the complete study: In an earlier analysis of about 560 of the donors, 250 to 350 Gb of sequence data and 90 million to 130 million unique TCR beta sequences from about 190 million T cells were reported. An early release covering 500 to 750 HLA-typed donors comprised roughly 300 gigabases of sequencing data and around 80 million unique TCR sequences. Among the roughly 400 genotyped donors, roughly 80% belonged to the genetic ancestry cluster associated with self-reported Caucasian donors. The study aimed to test whether signatures of past pathogen exposure could be identified by cataloging public T cell receptors. The study profiled the T cell repertoires of hundreds of subjects by immunosequencing and related them to cytomegalovirus serostatus. Along with the approximately 620-subject first cohort, a separate validation cohort of some 130 different subjects was used. The study combined high-throughput TCR immunosequencing, statistical association of individual TCRs with disease status, and machine learning to predict cytomegalovirus infection status. A later analysis re-examined previously published TCR beta repertoires from over 500 donors and added high-resolution HLA genotyping to investigate patterns of TCR occurrence. Rather than using new phenotypic data, the later analysis identified candidate immune exposures from TCR beta sequences and from how often those sequences occurred across donors. To decide whether each TCR beta V gene segment behaved as functional or pseudogenic, an earlier analysis of some 580 of the donors relied on high-throughput TCR beta sequencing. Donor age, sex, ethnicity and CMV serostatus were collected together with the repertoire data. A later genetic analysis used genome-wide SNP genotypes for about 60% of the roughly 670 donors, treating that subset as a discovery cohort. Every repertoire in the discovery cohort had been generated on one and the same sequencing platform. Class I and class II HLA loci were covered by the typing at four-digit resolution. Typing coverage varied by locus: 629-630 donors for A, B, C, DRB1 and DQB1; approximately 500 for DQA1; 600 to 610 for DPA1; approximately 450 for DPB1. Because of strong linkage in the cohort, four or five DR-DQ haplotypes were treated as single units for association and clustering. Across around 400 genotyped donors of the cohort, an average of about 250,000 unique TCR beta nucleotide sequences per donor were sequenced, and 15% to 20% of those sequences were non-productive.

The cohort consisted of 600 to 750 healthy bone marrow donors. All cohort members were sampled while nominally healthy, although unrecorded immune exposures were likely present. The donor was CMV seropositive and belonged to the group of 250 to 350 seropositive cohort members. A peripheral blood sample was collected from each donor, and TCR beta sequencing was performed on peripheral blood mononuclear cells. The Qiagen DNeasy Blood Extraction Kit was used to extract genomic DNA from the blood cell samples. Comments on this clone: No cognate antigen has been identified for it. The input lacks base qualities; no much larger clone sits a single base away.

The germline V and J ends show losses of 5 bases and 2 bases respectively, and no gene match explains 9 bases of the junction. The CDR3 spans 15 residues, from the cysteine through the phenylalanine. The CDR3 DNA has 45 bases and is translated from base 1. Taken from the germline V gene, the CDR1 and CDR2 loops are SGHAT and FQNNGV. Overall study outcomes, separate from this receptor: The study listed 170 or so TCR beta chains as associated with cytomegalovirus. The 87-base-pair reads could not distinguish some IMGT-functional V segments, including TRBV6-2 and TRBV6-3, so those segments were excluded. HLA typing was unavailable for some donors at each locus, so association tests used only the typed subset. Specific HLA alleles were associated with over 15,000 TCR beta sequences at a false discovery rate of 0.05 in a later analysis. This cohort had only TCR beta chains sequenced, and the lack of alpha or paired-chain data limited which features could be detected. Broadly in line with IMGT annotations, most TCR beta V segments showed up in productive rearrangements about 87% or about 30% of the time in an earlier analysis of several hundred of the donors. According to a later analysis, TCR association rates differed among HLA loci, with DRB1 alleles showing the most associated TCRs and HLA-C alleles showing the fewest. Linkage disequilibrium might explain the correlated functional status among segregating V segments, but an unknown experimental factor could not be excluded. Several of the top co-occurrence clusters appeared to be linked to parvovirus B19, influenza, CMV and Epstein-Barr virus, according to a later analysis. An association between a missense DCLRE1C variant and V-gene and J-gene trimming of TCR beta chains was found in a later genetic analysis and replicated in an independent cohort. The authors suggested that the approach could potentially be extended to other disease states and immunological phenotypes. While some public TCRs were present in many individuals, most TCR sequences turned up only very rarely across donors. Strong co-occurrence of HLA alleles, especially DR and DQ, made assigning TCR associations to individual alleles difficult. According to a later analysis, most CMV-associated TCR beta chains appeared to be HLA-restricted, and the HLA associations seemed to be driven largely by CMV exposure. CMV serostatus was the only immune exposure information available for the cohort. Cytomegalovirus status was reported to be diagnosed by the classifier with high specificity and sensitivity in both the original and validation cohorts. A group of highly shared sequence variants was considered likely to be a technical artifact of the sequencing pipeline. A further reported finding was that TCR beta sequences accurately predicted the HLA-A and HLA-B alleles for most subjects in the first cohort. The presence/absence analyses assumed that sequencing depth was roughly uniform across donors, and that assumption may not be true. In vitro tests confirmed that three of the cytomegalovirus-associated TCR beta chains recognize cytomegalovirus antigens. Compared with the approximately 670-donor mean, donors in an Asian-associated ancestry cluster had fewer N-insertions in productive TCRs, according to a later genetic analysis. A later analysis found that HLA-associated TCR beta chains were more clonally expanded and had lower generation probabilities than equally common non-associated chains. The earlier analysis of nearly 600 of the donors excluded seventeen rarely observed V segments, including chromosome 9 orphons, because counts were too low.

Library generation was performed with the immunoSEQ multiplex PCR assay. The multiplex PCR relied on a mix of 60 forward primers for TCR Vbeta segments and 13 reverse primers for TCR Jbeta segments. The CDR3 region of rearranged TCR beta genes was amplified from genomic DNA by a multiplex PCR assay. The Illumina HiSeq System was used to sequence the amplified TCR beta libraries as 87-base-pair reads. The authors' pipeline ran thus. In a later analysis, some 80 million unique TCR beta chains were counted across the approximately 640 repertoires, and about 9.9 million of these chains were shared by at least two donors. To remove PCR and sequencing errors, raw reads were error-corrected and collapsed into unique sequences using a nearest-neighbor algorithm that merged closely related sequences. To assign V, D and J gene segments, CDR3 sequences were aligned to IMGT reference sequences. For a sequence to be retained, a match of at least six nucleotides to both a V gene segment and a J gene segment was required. A rearrangement counted as productive if the CDR3 had no stop codons and remained in frame with V and J, and every other rearrangement counted as non-productive. Following IMGT convention, CDR3 was defined as the stretch from the second conserved V-encoded cysteine to the conserved J-encoded phenylalanine. The earlier analysis of 500 to 650 of the donors excluded any sequence lacking an unambiguous match to a single V gene segment. An earlier analysis of 550 to 650 of the donors classified V segments as functional when productive rearrangements were above 56.7% and as segregating when the standard deviation between donors was above 5%. A statistical classification framework was built for diagnosing cytomegalovirus status from the catalog of TCR beta chain sequences. In a later analysis, TCR nucleotide sequences were compared against IMGT/GENE-DB human TR gene sequences so that V and J genes could be assigned. Using the TCRdist pipeline, a later analysis assigned CDR3 sequences along with most-parsimonious VDJ recombination scenarios. In a later analysis, every TCR beta chain was defined by the combination of its CDR3 amino acid sequence and its V-gene family, and reads without a unique V-gene family were dropped. As a way to deal with suspected cross-contamination and a sequencing artifact, a later analysis dropped 450 to 700 nucleotide sequences that were highly shared and had low generation probability. In a later analysis, a clonal expansion index was calculated for each public chain from normalized within-repertoire ranks of inferred template counts. A later analysis computed generation probabilities with a VDJ recombination model fitted to out-of-frame rearrangements, and checked the results against IGoR. In a later analysis, hypergeometric tests were used to score TCR-TCR, TCR-HLA and TCR-CMV co-occurrence, with a repertoire-size bias correction applied to TCR pairs. To estimate false discovery rates, a later analysis permuted the HLA or CMV assignments 20 times. A later analysis grouped co-occurring TCRs with DBSCAN, adding TCRdist sequence similarity when clustering within HLA-allele-positive subsets. Repertoires with fewer than 30,000 or more than 120,000 public chains were left out of co-occurrence clustering, as were a few repertoires with anomalous nucleotide sharing. In its TCRdb copy, this immuneACCESS table keeps in-frame sequences only and misses some clones. Where compared with another copy, unresolved V genes explain less than half of these, and the others have no known cause. V and J calls and clone size are those listed in that table; D and trimming were worked out from the DNA. This sample has more than 100,000 clones in its table, and around 66% of those were observed once. The top ten clonotypes cover about 8.9% of the sample.

The clonotype was recovered from a woman aged 35 to 49 in good health and CMV-seropositive. Source material: PBMCs. The chain links TRBV11-2 with TRBJ2-7; the central 7 bases match TRBD1. The base sequence is TGTGCCAGCAGCCCCCAACAGGGGACCCCCTACGAGCAGTACTTC. Translated, it gives CASSPQQGTPYEQYF.